These 19 T cell receptor beta chains came from one sample sequenced in a study of regulatory T cells in long-lasting Graves disease. The time point was: newly diagnosed GD, antithyroid drugs for less than 3 months. Making the TCR library involved RNA that had been extracted from PBMCs. According to the study, TCR beta libraries were built with iRepertoire HTBI primers and CDR3-region Arm-PCR. TCRdb re-derived calls from the multiplex PCR reads in MiXCR, one entry per CDR3 protein. The data contain about 620,000 distinct CDR3 sequences, 15% to 20% of them singletons. A further study also used this sample, focusing on T cells in Graves' hyperthyroidism and ophthalmopathy.

Sample: peripheral blood mononuclear cells (PBMCs), taken at new diagnosis, from a patient treated with antithyroid drugs. The source of these receptors is a woman aged 25 to 45 with Graves disease.

The genes are TRBV6-5 and TRBJ1-2; tentatively, D is TRBD1 (5 bases). Trimming left V 0 bases short and J 2 bases short, with 10 bases between. Germline CDR1 reads MNHEY; CDR2 reads SVGAGI. The CDR3 has 15 residues. Here the CDR3 reads CASSYSSGGNYGYTF. For the CDR3, the DNA is TGTGCCAGCAGTTACTCGTCCGGGGGGAACTATGGCTACACCTTC.

Concerning this clonotype itself: A clone one base away is much larger, so this may be a read error. This chain joins TRBV28 and TRBJ2-7, with 9 bases matching TRBD1. The V segment lost 8 bases and the J segment 2 bases; nucleotides outside the gene matches: 16. The germline V gene has CDR1 MDHEN and CDR2 SYDVKM. The length of the CDR3 is 17 residues. The CDR3 protein is CASVGQGRGGAPYEQYF. The DNA of the CDR3 is TGTGCCAGCGTCGGACAGGGGAGAGGGGGGGCCCCCTACGAGCAGTACTTC.

This clonotype was counted ten times or more. The CDR3 reads CASSPWEVLNGYTF. The CDR3 bases are TGTGCCAGCAGTCCGTGGGAGGTGTTGAATGGCTACACCTTC. The V call is TRBV12-3 or TRBV12-4, the J call TRBJ1-2; D gene ambiguous. This CDR3 has 14 residues. V shed 5 bases and J shed 6 bases, with 16 bases lying between them.

V usage is TRBV6-1 and J usage is TRBJ2-1; D perhaps matches TRBD2 (6 bases). V dropped 6 bases and J dropped 8 bases, with 11 bases sitting between them. CDR3 size: 12 residues. Germline CDR1 reads MNHNS; CDR2 reads SASEGT. The CDR3 sequence is CASRTPGDEQFF. The CDR3 DNA reads TGTGCCAGCAGAACCCCGGGAGATGAGCAGTTCTTC.

There are a few counts of this clonotype. This sequence joins TRBV6-4 and TRBJ2-1, with D uncertain. CDR1 is MRHNA and CDR2 is SNTAGT in the germline V gene. The CDR3 loop spans 16 amino acids. With 0 bases removed from V and 0 bases from J, the gap between germline ends came to 9 bases. CDR3 sequence reads: CASSDSAVNSYNEQFF. CDR3 nucleotide sequence: TGTGCCAGCAGTGACTCGGCCGTAAACTCCTACAATGAGCAGTTCTTC.

Comments on this clonotype: This may be a read error: a much more frequent sequence differs by one nucleotide. The CDR3, as DNA: TGTGCCGGCAGCCCACAGACAGGGCTGAAAAGTGAAGCTTTCTTT. Amino acids: CAGSPQTGLKSEAFF. The chain uses TRBV9 and TRBJ1-1; 7 nucleotides align to TRBD1. CDR3 length equals 15 residues. Germline CDR1 and CDR2: SGDLS and YYNGEE.

This clonotype occurred many times. The rearrangement uses TRBV6-2 or TRBV6-3 and TRBJ2-3; TRBD2 matches at 7 bases. The CDR3 spans 15 residues. Germline-derived CDR1 and CDR2 are MNHEY and SVGEGT. V lost 3 bases and J lost 5; bases outside the gene matches: 8. The CDR3 DNA sequence: TGTGCCAGCAGTTATACGGGAGGAGGTGGAGATACGCAGTATTTT. Translation gives CASSYTGGGGDTQYF.

There are a few counts of this clonotype. The chain joins TRBV30 to TRBJ1-5; the match to TRBD1 covers 7 bases. Unmatched junction bases numbered 6, after V lost 0 bases and J lost 10 bases. Germline CDR1 reads GTSNPN; CDR2 reads SVGIG (reference sequence). The CDR3 runs 13 residues. The CDR3, as DNA: TGTGCCTGGAGTGTCCAGGGGGGAGAACCCCAGCATTTT. As protein: CAWSVQGGEPQHF.

This rearrangement joins TRBV28 to TRBJ1-3, with D perhaps TRBD1 (6 bases). The V gene lost 5 bases and the J gene lost 0 bases, with 11 bases spanning the gap. CDR3 length: 15 amino acids. In germline, CDR1 is MDHEN, CDR2 SYDVKM. CDR3 sequence: CASSRGNTSGNTIYF. DNA for the CDR3: TGTGCCAGCAGTAGGGGGAACACCTCTGGAAACACCATATATTTT.

The J gene is TRBJ1-6, the V gene TRBV3-1; the D gene is possibly TRBD1 (6 bases). The germline CDR1 and CDR2 sequences are LGHDT and YNNKEL (reference sequence). The CDR3 has 12 residues. Between the trimmed V and J ends, which lost 8 bases and 12 bases, there was a span of 14 bases. The CDR3 DNA sequence: TGTGCCAGCCAGGGGAGGGGCCAACCCCTCCACTTT. It is translated as CASQGRGQPLHF.

This clonotype was counted many times. The J gene is TRBJ2-7, the V gene TRBV6-2 or TRBV6-3; 7 bases match TRBD2. Trimming took 6 bases from V and 0 from J; bases not matched to a gene: 20. The germline V gene has CDR1 MNHEY and CDR2 SVGEGT. This CDR3 contains 19 residues. The CDR3 reads CASSHLGFVAGALSYEQYF. The CDR3 nucleotides are TGTGCCAGCAGCCACTTGGGTTTTGTGGCGGGAGCCCTCTCCTACGAGCAGTACTTC.

This clonotype was recorded many times. J is TRBJ1-1 and V is TRBV19; no definite D call. CDR3 length: 13 residues. Between the trimmed V and J ends, which lost 3 bases and 4 bases, there was a span of 9 bases. Germline lookup yields CDR1 LNHDA and CDR2 SQIVND (reference sequence). The CDR3 spells CASSIGEITEAFF. Written as DNA, the CDR3 is TGTGCCAGTAGTATCGGGGAGATCACTGAAGCTTTCTTT.

The chain combines TRBV18 with TRBJ2-1, with D perhaps TRBD1 (6 bases). Germline V CDR1 and CDR2: KGHSH, LQKENI. The CDR3 spans 15 residues. Deletions cut 0 bases from V and 10 bases from J, with 16 bases between. The CDR3 sequence is CASSPPVRGSYEQFF. The CDR3 nucleotides read TGTGCCAGCTCACCACCAGTCAGGGGATCCTACGAGCAGTTCTTC. Full variable domain (remainder filled in from reference TRBV18 and TRBJ2-1): NAGVMQNPRHLVRRRGQEARLRCSPMKGHSHVYWYRQLPEEGLKFMVYLQKENIIDESGMPKERFSAEFPKEGPSILRIQQVVRGDSAAYFCASSPPVRGSYEQFFGPGTRLTVL.

The V call is TRBV7-3, the J call TRBJ2-2, with D uncertain. This CDR3 spans 14 amino acids. The V end lost 4 bases, the J end lost 7 bases, and 13 bases lay between the germline ends. Germline V gives CDR1 SGHTA, CDR2 FQGTGA. The CDR3 DNA follows: TGTGCCAGCAGCTCCCCAAACAATAACGGGGAGCTGTTTTTT. It translates to CASSSPNNNGELFF.

This clonotype was detected ten times or more. The V and J genes are TRBV11-2 and TRBJ2-7, with D tentatively TRBD2 (6 bases). Trimming shortened V by 8 bases and J by 4 bases, and 18 bases separated the two germline ends. CDR3 size: 14 residues. Germline V gene lookup returns CDR1 SGHAT and CDR2 FQNNGV. CDR3 loop: CASLPLAEPYEQYF. DNA of the CDR3: TGTGCCAGCCTCCCACTAGCTGAACCTTACGAGCAGTACTTC.

There are a few counts of this clonotype. A much larger clone sits a single nucleotide away, making a read error possible. Here the CDR3 reads CASSLKDRGKETRYF. DNA of the CDR3: TGTGCCAGCAGTCTTAAGGACAGGGGCAAAGAAACCCGGTACTTC. The gene calls are TRBV6-2 or TRBV6-3 and TRBJ2-5; TRBD1 agrees at 9 bases. The germline gives CDR1 MNHEY, CDR2 SVGEGT. CDR3 length: 15 amino acids.

The chain employs TRBV28 and TRBJ2-7, with TRBD2 matching 13 bases. Germline loops: CDR1 MDHEN, CDR2 SYDVKM. The CDR3 totals 16 residues. Trimming removed 2 bases from V and 4 bases from J; junction bases left unmatched: 5. The CDR3 sequence is CASSLLGLAGMYEQYF. CDR3 DNA sequence: TGTGCCAGCAGTTTACTGGGACTAGCGGGAATGTACGAGCAGTACTTC.

The chain links TRBV9 to TRBJ2-4; no clear D. Per the germline V gene, CDR1 is SGDLS and CDR2 is YYNGEE. V lost 2 bases and J 3 bases, leaving 9 bases between the germline ends. The CDR3 totals 14 residues. DNA for the CDR3: TGTGCCAGCAGCGTTCGTGGAGACAAAAACATTCAGTACTTC. Translated, it gives CASSVRGDKNIQYF.

The chain's CDR3 is CSARPGTWGEINTEAFF. The CDR3 bases are TGCAGTGCTAGACCCGGGACATGGGGAGAGATAAACACTGAAGCTTTCTTT. The chain employs TRBV20-1 and TRBJ1-1, with D perhaps matching TRBD1 (6 bases). Germline values: CDR1 DFQATT, CDR2 SNEGSKA (reference sequence). V was pared by 2 bases and J by 2 bases, with 21 bases between. The CDR3 contains 17 residues.